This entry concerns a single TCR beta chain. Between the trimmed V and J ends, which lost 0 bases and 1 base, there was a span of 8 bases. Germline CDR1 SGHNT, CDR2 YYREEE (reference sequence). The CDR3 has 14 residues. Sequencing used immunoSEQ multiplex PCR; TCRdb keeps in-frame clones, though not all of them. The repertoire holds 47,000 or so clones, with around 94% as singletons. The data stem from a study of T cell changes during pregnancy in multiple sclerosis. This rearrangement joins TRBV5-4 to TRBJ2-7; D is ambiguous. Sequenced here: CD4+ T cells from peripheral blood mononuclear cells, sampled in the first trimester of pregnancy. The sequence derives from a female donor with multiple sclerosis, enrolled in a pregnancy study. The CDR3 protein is CASSLDARSYEQYF. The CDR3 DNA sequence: TGTGCCAGCAGCTTGGACGCCAGATCCTACGAGCAGTACTTC.